This T cell receptor beta chain was sequenced for a study of neurological immune-mediated disorders. Study details: The approximately 34 multiple sclerosis patients comprised around 31 that were relapsing-remitting and 3 that were secondary progressive.

The CDR3 sequence is 12 residues long. In germline, CDR1 is MDHEN, CDR2 SYDVKM. Trimming removed 2 bases at V and 8 bases at J, with 7 bases between. Broader study findings: Falling below healthy controls, multiple sclerosis showed the least TCR clonal expansion, while HTLV-1-associated myelopathy showed the most. Private repertoires in all groups were suggested by the absence of shared CDR3 amino acid sequences among expanded clones across subjects. Phylogenetic grouping placed 18 of 34 multiple sclerosis patients' repertoires in one related-CDR3 cluster, a possible signature.

This clonotype was observed at least ten times. The target antigen is unknown. TCRdb used MiXCR to reprocess the 5' RACE reads, holding one entry per CDR3 protein. The sample consists of about 70,000 distinct CDR3 sequences, 2.5% to 4% of them appearing once. Source material: PBMCs. The genes are TRBV28 and TRBJ2-1; tentative D call: TRBD2 (5 bases). This clonotype was obtained from a woman between 45 and 60 years old with multiple sclerosis. DNA for the CDR3: TGTGCCAGCAGTTTACTAGCCCATGAGCAGTTCTTC. Translating gives CASSLLAHEQFF.